Below are 15 T cell receptor beta chains sequenced from a single sample in a study of shared T cell receptors in the human thymus. Libraries were prepared by immunoSEQ multiplex PCR; TCRdb keeps only in-frame clonotypes and omits some of them. The sample lists some 700,000 clones, roughly 90% occurring once. The same data also went into a second study, on human thymus T cells.

Sample: thymocytes. The receptors come from a boy less than two years old with a congenital heart defect.

The chain recombines TRBV27 with TRBJ2-7; D call uncertain. The germline gives CDR1 MNHEY, CDR2 SMNVEV (reference sequence). The CDR3 runs to 15 residues. The V gene lost 3 bases and the J gene lost 6 bases, with 18 bases spanning the gap. The CDR3, as DNA: TGTGCCAGCAGTTTGTGCGGCCCGGTCCCCCTCGAGCAGTACTTC. This translates into CASSLCGPVPLEQYF.

The V gene is TRBV6-6, the J gene TRBJ2-7; D is ambiguous. In germline, CDR1 is MNHNY, CDR2 SVGAGI (reference sequence). Trimming removed 6 bases at V and 2 bases at J, with 8 bases between. The CDR3 has 12 residues. The CDR3 reads CASSLSAYEQYF. The CDR3, as DNA: TGTGCCAGCAGCCTTAGTGCCTACGAGCAGTACTTC.

Only a few counts were recorded for this clone. This chain links TRBV11-3 with TRBJ2-7; D is unclear. CDR1 and CDR2 from the germline V gene are SGHNT and YENEEA. This CDR3 has 13 amino acids. The germline V and J ends were trimmed by 0 bases and 5 bases, with 8 bases remaining between them. For the CDR3, the DNA is TGTGCCAGCAGCTTAGATCTCAGGCACGAGCAGTACTTC. This sequence encodes CASSLDLRHEQYF.

The rearrangement uses TRBV28 and TRBJ2-7, with 9 bases matching TRBD1. In germline, CDR1 is MDHEN, CDR2 SYDVKM. V lost 4 bases and J lost 0; bases outside the gene matches: 4. CDR3 length: 15 amino acids. The CDR3 loop reads CASSYRGRGSYEQYF. The CDR3 coding sequence is TGTGCCAGCAGTTACAGGGGGCGCGGCTCCTACGAGCAGTACTTC.

The CDR3 region is CASSVGQGGPYEQYF. CDR3 nucleotides: TGTGCCAGCAGCGTCGGACAGGGGGGCCCCTACGAGCAGTACTTC. This chain joins TRBV9 and TRBJ2-7; TRBD1 aligns across 10 bases. The V gene end was trimmed by 2 bases and the J gene end by 2 bases; junction bases not matched to a gene: 4. Germline V gene sequence: CDR1 SGDLS, CDR2 YYNGEE. This CDR3 is built from 15 residues. The whole variable domain, remainder taken from reference TRBV9 and TRBJ2-7, is DSGVTQTPKHLITATGQRVTLRCSPRSGDLSVYWYQQSLDQGLQFLIQYYNGEERAKGNILERFSAQQFPDLHSELNLSSLELGDSALYFCASSVGQGGPYEQYFGPGTRLTVT.

CDR3 DNA: TGTGCCAGTAGTATAAGGGGCGTGAACTATGGCTACACCTTC. It is translated as CASSIRGVNYGYTF. J is TRBJ1-2 and V is TRBV19, with a weak D call TRBD1 (5 bases). Germline CDR1 is LNHDA and CDR2 is SQIVND (reference sequence). The CDR3 consists of 14 residues. Trimming took 2 bases from V and 2 from J, leaving 9 bases between them.

The chain joins TRBV4-2 to TRBJ2-2; possibly TRBD2 for D (6 bases). The V end lost 4 bases, the J end lost 6 bases, and 18 bases lay between the germline ends. The germline V gene encodes CDR1 LGHNA and CDR2 YNFKEQ. This CDR3 has 16 amino acids. DNA for the CDR3: TGTGCCAGCAGCCCCCAAACCGGGAGCCTGGCCGGGGAGCTGTTTTTT. Protein: CASSPQTGSLAGELFF.

A single count supports this clone. This chain uses TRBV7-9 with TRBJ1-2; 7 positions match TRBD1. Trimming cost V 5 bases and J 6 bases; bases outside gene matches: 21. The CDR3 loop spans 18 amino acids. In germline, CDR1 is SEHNR, CDR2 FQNEAQ (reference sequence). The CDR3 bases are TGTGCCAGCAGCCGGACCGCTGAGGACAGGACAGGAAGAGATGGCTACACCTTC. Amino acid sequence: CASSRTAEDRTGRDGYTF.

J is TRBJ2-1 and V is TRBV27, with 11 nucleotides matching TRBD2. J lost 6 bases, V lost 4 bases, and 17 bases had no gene match. Germline CDR1 and CDR2: MNHEY and SMNVEV (reference sequence). The length of the CDR3 is 19 residues. The CDR3 coding sequence is TGTGCCAGCAGTTCAGAACCCCACGCAAGACTAGCGGGATGCAATGAGCAGTTCTTC. Protein: CASSSEPHARLAGCNEQFF.

The genes are TRBV4-2 and TRBJ2-5, with 9 bases that match TRBD2. The CDR3 loop spans 18 amino acids. Germline V gene lookup returns CDR1 LGHNA and CDR2 YNFKEQ. V dropped 0 bases and J dropped 1; count of bases not matched to a gene: 9. The CDR3 loop reads CASSQDLREGDGQETQYF. As DNA, the CDR3 is TGTGCCAGCAGCCAAGATCTGCGGGAGGGGGACGGCCAAGAGACCCAGTACTTC.

The rearrangement links TRBV9 to TRBJ2-5; TRBD2 matches at 8 bases. This CDR3 has 13 amino acids. Germline trimming cut 7 bases from V and 4 bases from J; bases unmatched to any gene: 6. Germline CDR1 reads SGDLS; CDR2 reads YYNGEE. The DNA of the CDR3 is TGTGCCAGCTCCGCGAGCGGGAGAGAGACCCAGTACTTC. It translates to CASSASGRETQYF.

V gene TRBV7-6 combines with J gene TRBJ1-5; possibly TRBD1 for D (6 bases). V lost 1 base and J 3 bases, leaving 16 bases between the germline ends. CDR1 and CDR2 from the germline V gene are SGHVS and FNYEAQ. The CDR3 is 17 amino acids. DNA of the CDR3: TGTGCCAGCAGCTTAGTTCCGGGGGCGGGGGTCAATCAGCCCCAGCATTTT. Translation: CASSLVPGAGVNQPQHF. The whole variable domain, remainder taken from reference TRBV7-6 and TRBJ1-5, is GAGVSQSPRYKVTKRGQDVALRCDPISGHVSLYWYRQALGQGPEFLTYFNYEAQQDKSGLPNDRFSAERPEGSISTLTIQRTEQRDSAMYRCASSLVPGAGVNQPQHFGDGTRLSIL.

In this sample, this clone turned up a few times. This chain joins TRBV19 and TRBJ2-5, with D hard to call. The CDR3 is 13 residues long. Germline V gene data show CDR1 as LNHDA and CDR2 as SQIVND (reference sequence). The V end lost 4 bases, the J end lost 4 bases, and 10 bases lay between the germline ends. DNA for the CDR3: TGTGCCAGTAGTACAGTTACGGGAGAGACCCAGTACTTC. It specifies CASSTVTGETQYF.

The J gene is TRBJ1-1, the V gene TRBV27, with a weak D call TRBD1 (6 bases). Looked up from germline, CDR1 is MNHEY and CDR2 is SMNVEV (reference sequence). CDR3 size: 13 residues. V lost 5 bases to trimming and J lost 2 bases, with 9 bases between them. The CDR3 reads CASSRDINTEAFF. CDR3 nucleotide sequence: TGTGCCAGCAGTAGGGACATCAACACTGAAGCTTTCTTT.

The rearrangement links TRBV6-5 to TRBJ1-1; 7 nucleotides line up with TRBD1. Unmatched junction bases numbered 8, after V lost 5 bases and J lost 8 bases. The germline V gene encodes CDR1 MNHEY and CDR2 SVGAGI. This CDR3 contains 13 residues. The CDR3 reads CASSRQGPSEAFF. The CDR3 nucleotides read TGTGCCAGCAGTCGACAGGGTCCATCGGAAGCTTTCTTT.